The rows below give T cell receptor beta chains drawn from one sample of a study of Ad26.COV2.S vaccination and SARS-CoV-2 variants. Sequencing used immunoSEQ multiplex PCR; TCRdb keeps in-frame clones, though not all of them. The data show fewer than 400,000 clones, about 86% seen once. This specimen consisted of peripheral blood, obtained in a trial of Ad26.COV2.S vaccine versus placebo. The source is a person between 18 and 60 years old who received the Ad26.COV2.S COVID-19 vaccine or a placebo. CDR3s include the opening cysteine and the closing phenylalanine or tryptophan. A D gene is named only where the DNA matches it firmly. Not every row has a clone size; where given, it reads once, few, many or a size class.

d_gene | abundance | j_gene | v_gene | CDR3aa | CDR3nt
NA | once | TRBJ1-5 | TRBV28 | CASRGGGSGQPQHF | TGTGCCAGCAGGGGCGGGGGCAGCGGTCAGCCCCAGCATTTT
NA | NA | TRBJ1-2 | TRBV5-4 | CASSLALRGRLNYGYTF | TGTGCCAGCAGCTTGGCCTTACGGGGACGGCTAAACTATGGCTACACCTTC
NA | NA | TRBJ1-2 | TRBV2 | CASSRDLGYGYTF | TGTGCCAGCAGTCGGGACTTGGGCTATGGCTACACCTTC
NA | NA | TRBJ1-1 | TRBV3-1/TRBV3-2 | CASSQVPGVGTEAFF | TGTGCCAGCAGCCAAGTTCCGGGGGTCGGCACTGAAGCTTTCTTT
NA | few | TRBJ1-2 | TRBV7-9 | CASRPRLTGIDGYTF | TGTGCCAGCAGACCAAGACTAACAGGGATCGACGGCTACACCTTC
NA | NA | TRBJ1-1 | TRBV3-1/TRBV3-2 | CASKETNTEAFF | TGTGCCAGCAAGGAGACGAACACTGAAGCTTTCTTT
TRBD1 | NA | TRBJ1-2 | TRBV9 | CASRDLQGANGYTF | TGTGCCAGCAGAGATTTACAGGGGGCTAATGGCTACACCTTC
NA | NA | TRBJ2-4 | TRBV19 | CASSIEQGGAIRAKNIQYF | TGTGCCAGTAGTATAGAGCAGGGTGGGGCAATTCGGGCCAAAAACATTCAGTACTTC
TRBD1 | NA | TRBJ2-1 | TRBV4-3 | CASSPTSVPGQYNEQFF | TGCGCCAGCAGCCCTACCTCCGTCCCGGGACAGTACAATGAGCAGTTCTTC
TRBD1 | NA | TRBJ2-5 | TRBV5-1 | CASSYGTGKETQYF | TGCGCCAGCAGCTACGGGACAGGGAAGGAGACCCAGTACTTC
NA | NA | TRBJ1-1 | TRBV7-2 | CASSLLGVMNTEAFF | TGTGCCAGCAGCTTATTAGGGGTCATGAACACTGAAGCTTTCTTT
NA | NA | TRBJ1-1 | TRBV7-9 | CASRPVEGTEAFF | TGTGCCAGCAGACCAGTTGAAGGGACTGAAGCTTTCTTT
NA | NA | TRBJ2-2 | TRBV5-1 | CASSASGSGELFF | TGCGCCAGCAGCGCGTCAGGGTCCGGGGAGCTGTTTTTT